This T cell receptor (beta chain) emerged from a study of blood T cell repertoires in COVID-19. This clone was seen just once. Some clones are missing from TCRdb's copy, which holds only in-frame ones; the method was immunoSEQ multiplex PCR. The table has 350,000 to 450,000 clones, roughly 90% seen once. This CDR3 comprises 16 residues. Germline V CDR1 and CDR2: SGHRS, YFSETQ. V shed 3 bases and J 7 bases; nucleotides not matched to a gene: 15. The receptor was derived from a man between 35 and 55 years old with acute or convalescent COVID-19. The sample taken for sequencing was peripheral blood. The chain recombines TRBV5-1 with TRBJ1-2; 7 bases fit TRBD1. CDR3 in DNA: TGCGCCAGCAGCTCTTTACAGGACAGGTCATTTCGTGGCTACACCTTC. It codes for CASSSLQDRSFRGYTF.